This TCR beta chain was retrieved from a study of blood T cells in healthy people across ages. About the research overall: About one barcoded beta molecule per two T cells came from capture by template switching. Findings and caveats of the study: Age brought a roughly linear fall in TCR beta diversity measured per million T cells. Higher diversity, along with more naive CD4+ cells, distinguished long-lived donors from aged donors.

Germline V gene sequence: CDR1 SGHRS, CDR2 YFSETQ. The CDR3 spans 16 residues. It was with a sample-barcoded 5' primer and a J-beta primer mix that a second PCR of about 6 to 12 cycles was run. Each cDNA molecule was tagged by a template-switch adaptor with 12 random nucleotides. TCRdb independently ran MiXCR on the 5' RACE reads; one entry per CDR3 protein. The sample yields 800,000 or so distinct CDR3 sequences, about 59% seen once. A few counts support this clonotype. What it binds is not known. At one end the junction does not follow the germline gene, possibly because of a read error. V is TRBV5-1 and J is TRBJ2-3; 12 bases map to TRBD2. The receptor's source is a man aged 25-40 years in good health. The sample consisted of blood. DNA of the CDR3: TGTGCCAGCAGTCTAAGACTAGCGGGGGGCACAGATACGCAGTATTTT. Translation: CASSLRLAGGTDTQYF.